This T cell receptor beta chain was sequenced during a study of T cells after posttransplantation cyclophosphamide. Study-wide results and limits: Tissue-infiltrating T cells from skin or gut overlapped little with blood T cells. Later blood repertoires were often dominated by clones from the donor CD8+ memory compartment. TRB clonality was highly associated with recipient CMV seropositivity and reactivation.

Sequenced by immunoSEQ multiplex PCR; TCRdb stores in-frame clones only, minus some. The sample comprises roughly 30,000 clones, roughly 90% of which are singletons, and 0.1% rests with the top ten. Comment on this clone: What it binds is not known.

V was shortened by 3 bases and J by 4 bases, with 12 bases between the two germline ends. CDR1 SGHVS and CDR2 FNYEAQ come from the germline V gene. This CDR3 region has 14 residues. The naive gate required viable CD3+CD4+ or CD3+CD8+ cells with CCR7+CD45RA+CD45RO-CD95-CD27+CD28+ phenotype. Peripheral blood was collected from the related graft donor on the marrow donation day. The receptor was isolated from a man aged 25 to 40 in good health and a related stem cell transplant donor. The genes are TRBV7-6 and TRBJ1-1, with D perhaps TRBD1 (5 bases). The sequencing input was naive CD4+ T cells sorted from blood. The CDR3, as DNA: TGTGCCAGCAGCTTGGGGGGGGGAGTCACTGAAGCTTTCTTT. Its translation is CASSLGGGVTEAFF.